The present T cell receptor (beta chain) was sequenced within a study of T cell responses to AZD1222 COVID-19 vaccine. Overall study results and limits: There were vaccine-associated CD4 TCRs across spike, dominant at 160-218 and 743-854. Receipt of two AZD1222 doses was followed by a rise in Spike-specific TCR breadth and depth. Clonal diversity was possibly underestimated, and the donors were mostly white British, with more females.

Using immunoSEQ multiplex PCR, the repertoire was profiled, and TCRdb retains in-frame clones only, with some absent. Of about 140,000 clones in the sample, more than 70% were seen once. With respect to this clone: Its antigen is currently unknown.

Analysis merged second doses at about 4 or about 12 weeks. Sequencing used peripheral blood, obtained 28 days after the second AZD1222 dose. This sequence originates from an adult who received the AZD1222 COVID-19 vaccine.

CDR3 in amino acids: CASSGLAGGTYNEQFF. The CDR3 DNA follows: TGTGCCAGTAGTGGCCTAGCGGGAGGTACCTACAATGAGCAGTTCTTC. V usage is TRBV19 and J usage is TRBJ2-1; 11 bases map to TRBD2. From germline, CDR1 is LNHDA and CDR2 SQIVND (reference sequence). The CDR3 is made up of 16 amino acids. J lost 2 bases, V lost 5 bases, and 5 bases had no gene match.